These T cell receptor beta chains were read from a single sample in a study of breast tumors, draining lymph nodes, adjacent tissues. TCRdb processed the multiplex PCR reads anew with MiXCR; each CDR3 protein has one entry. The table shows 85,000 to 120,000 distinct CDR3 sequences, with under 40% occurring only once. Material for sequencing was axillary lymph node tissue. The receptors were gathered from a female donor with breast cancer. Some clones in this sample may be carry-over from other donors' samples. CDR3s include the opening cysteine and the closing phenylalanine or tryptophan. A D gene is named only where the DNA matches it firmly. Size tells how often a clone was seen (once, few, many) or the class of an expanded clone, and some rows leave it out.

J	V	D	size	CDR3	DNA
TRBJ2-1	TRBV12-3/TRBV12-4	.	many	CASSWDFSYNEQFF	TGTGCCAGCAGTTGGGACTTCTCCTACAATGAGCAGTTCTTC
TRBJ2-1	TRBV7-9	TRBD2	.	CASSSTAGGGYNEQFF	TGTGCCAGCAGCTCTACAGCCGGGGGGGGATACAATGAGCAGTTCTTC
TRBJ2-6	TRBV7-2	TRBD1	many	CASSAQTGPHVLTF	TGTGCCAGCAGCGCCCAGACAGGGCCCCACGTCCTGACTTTC
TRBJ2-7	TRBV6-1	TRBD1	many	CASSATGQSSYEQYF	TGTGCCAGCAGTGCGACAGGGCAGTCGTCCTACGAGCAGTACTTC
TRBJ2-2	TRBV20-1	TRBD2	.	CSARELAANTGELFF	TGCAGTGCTAGGGAACTAGCGGCGAACACCGGGGAGCTGTTTTTT
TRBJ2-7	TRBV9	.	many	CASSVGQGGGEQYF	TGTGCCAGCAGCGTAGGCCAGGGGGGGGGAGAGCAGTACTTC
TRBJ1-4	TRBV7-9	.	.	CAGSPYFGVATNEELFF	TGTGCCGGCAGCCCTTACTTTGGAGTTGCAACTAATGAAGAACTGTTTTTT
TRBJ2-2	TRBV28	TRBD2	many	CASRTSGANTGELFF	TGTGCCAGCAGGACTAGCGGAGCCAACACCGGGGAGCTGTTTTTT
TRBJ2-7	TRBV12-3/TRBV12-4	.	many	CASSPGRSYEQYF	TGTGCCAGCAGCCCGGGACGGAGCTACGAGCAGTACTTC
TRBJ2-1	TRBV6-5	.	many	CATTAGFYEQFF	TGTGCCACCACCGCAGGGTTTTACGAGCAGTTCTTC
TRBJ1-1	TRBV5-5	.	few	CASSWGFGGTEAFF	TGTGCCAGCAGCTGGGGTTTCGGTGGGACTGAAGCTTTCTTT
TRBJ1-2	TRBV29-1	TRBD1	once	CSVEFRTGSRGHGYTF	TGCAGCGTTGAATTCCGGACAGGCTCCAGGGGCCACGGCTACACCTTC
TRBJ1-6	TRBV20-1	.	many	CSAKGWQGSYNSPLHF	TGCAGTGCTAAAGGGTGGCAGGGGTCATATAATTCACCCCTCCACTTT
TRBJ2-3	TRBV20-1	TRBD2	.	CSARLAGRTATQCF	TGCAGTGCGCGACTAGCGGGACGCACAGCTACGCAGTGTTTT
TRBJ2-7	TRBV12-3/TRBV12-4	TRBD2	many	CASSFAGRADEQYF	TGTGCCAGCAGTTTCGCCGGGAGGGCCGACGAGCAGTACTTC
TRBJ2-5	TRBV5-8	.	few	CASSPRTARQETQYF	TGTGCCAGCAGCCCTCGGACAGCGCGCCAAGAGACCCAGTACTTC
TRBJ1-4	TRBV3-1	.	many	CASSQLVFEKLFF	TGTGCCAGCAGCCAATTAGTCTTTGAAAAACTGTTTTTT
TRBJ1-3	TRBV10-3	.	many	CAIRPTDIYGNTIYF	TGTGCCATCAGGCCGACAGACATCTATGGAAACACCATATATTTT
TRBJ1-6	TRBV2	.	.	CAREQRGDNSPLHF	TGTGCTAGGGAACAACGCGGGGATAATTCACCCCTCCACTTT
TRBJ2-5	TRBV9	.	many	CASSVDPLQETQYF	TGTGCCAGCAGCGTAGATCCCCTGCAAGAGACCCAGTACTTC
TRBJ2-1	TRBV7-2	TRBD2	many	CASSSVVIGLAGGSSYNEQFF	TGTGCCAGCAGCTCAGTGGTAATTGGACTAGCGGGAGGGAGCTCCTACAATGAGCAGTTCTTC
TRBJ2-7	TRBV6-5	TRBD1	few	CASSHQGATTYEQYF	TGTGCCAGCAGTCACCAGGGGGCGACCACCTACGAGCAGTACTTC
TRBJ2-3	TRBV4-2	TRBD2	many	CASSHPTSGGGTDTQYF	TGTGCCAGCAGCCATCCCACTAGCGGGGGCGGAACAGATACGCAGTATTTT
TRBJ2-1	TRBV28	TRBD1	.	CASSLTGREQFF	TGTGCCAGCAGCCTGACAGGGCGTGAGCAGTTCTTC
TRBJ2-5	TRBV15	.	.	CATSSGNQETQYF	TGTGCCACCAGCAGCGGAAACCAAGAGACCCAGTACTTC
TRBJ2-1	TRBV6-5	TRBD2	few	CASGPSGQQFF	TGTGCCAGCGGCCCTAGCGGTCAGCAGTTCTTC
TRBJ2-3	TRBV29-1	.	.	CSVMGLPFSVDTQYF	TGCAGCGTTATGGGACTTCCCTTCTCGGTCGATACGCAGTATTTT
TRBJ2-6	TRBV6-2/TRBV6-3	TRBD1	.	CASSHTEQWGQGWVSGANVLTF	TGTGCCAGCAGTCACACGGAACAATGGGGACAGGGGTGGGTCTCTGGGGCCAACGTCCTGACTTTC